This T cell receptor beta chain was documented in a study of blood T cells in healthy people across ages (dated by TCRdb to about 2015). Study-level background: In model experiments, template switching captured about one uniquely barcoded TCR beta cDNA molecule for every two T cells. The study measured age-related changes in TCR beta repertoire diversity using deep sequencing normalized with unique cDNA molecular identifiers. The donors were split into four age groups: young (average around 17 years), middle-aged (39), aged (approximately 59) and long-lived (under 85). To avoid experimental bias, donors of different ages were spread randomly across the sequencing lanes. Using the same blood draw, the study looked at two additional independent replicas of 1 million unique cDNA reads for two donors, one aged 18 to 30 and the other aged 80 or older. The paper as a whole reports these results and caveats: There was a strong correlation between observed TCR beta diversity and the percentage of naive T cells measured by flow cytometry. Compared with the aged group, more naive CD4+ T cells, fewer expanded clones and increased TCR diversity were shown by the long-lived group, suggesting age selection. Because donor CMV infection status was unknown, age-related changes in expanded clonotypes were potentially confounded. Estimates of total diversity based on one million sequenced T cells were considered lower bounds and underestimates. Since profiling was done on bulk unsorted PBMCs, naive and antigen-experienced compartments could not be conclusively compared. Observed TCR beta diversity per million T cells fell roughly linearly with age, and a significant reduction was already apparent by age around 44.

Systemically healthy Caucasian individuals from Russia, approximately 39 in total and aged about 6 to 90 years, were included as donors. Each donor gave 8.5 to 10 milliliters of peripheral blood, collected into EDTA-treated Vacutainer tubes. Ficoll-Paque density-gradient centrifugation was used to isolate PBMCs, with at least 7 million obtained per sample. Trizol reagent was used to extract total RNA from the PBMCs, yielding at least 6 micrograms per sample. For every donor, an aliquot of PBMCs went through flow cytometry to measure the percentages of naive CD45RAhigh/CD27high T cells. The protocol used for the library was 5' RACE. This sample was sequenced with an Illumina HiSeq 2500. A second PCR of about 7 to 12 cycles was run with a J-beta primer mix and a sample-barcoded 5' primer. Each TCR beta cDNA molecule received a unique molecular identifier from a template-switch 5' adaptor carrying 12 random nucleotides. Each sample yielded at least 2.5 million CDR3-containing paired-end reads. First-strand cDNA was synthesized from all RNA with the Mint cDNA synthesis kit, primed by a TRBC-specific oligonucleotide. Following uracil-DNA glycosylase treatment, all cDNA underwent a first 18-cycle PCR with the universal primers M1SS and BC2_uni_R. For the original study's pipeline: Each sample was normalized by randomly selecting 1 million high-quality reads, each carrying a distinct molecular identifier. Instead of being binned into consensus sequences, reads that shared molecular identifiers were thrown out. CDR3 identification, clonotype clustering and error correction used MiTCR with a Q25 quality threshold and the strictest error-elimination algorithm. A nonparametric unseen species model with Euler transformation was used to estimate lower-bound total TCR beta diversity. TCRdb reprocessed the public reads (quality trimming at Q25 with fastp, clone calling with MiXCR) and kept in-frame beta chains. Duplicate CDR3 protein sequences are folded into a single record with the most common DNA and genes. In this record, the V and J calls reflect TCRdb's handling and not the investigators' own analysis. Here the sample has about 680,000 distinct CDR3 sequences; around 49% occur a single time. Clones ranked in the top ten supply about 32% of the sample.

Note on this clonotype: Its antigen is unknown. Qualities for individual bases were not recorded, and no much larger clone is one base off.

The cysteine opens and the phenylalanine closes a CDR3 of 17 amino acids. Just the 51-base CDR3 DNA is kept, in frame starting at base 1. CDR1 LGHNA and CDR2 YSLEER were looked up in the germline V gene. Relative to germline, V is missing 1 base and J is missing 2 bases, with 4 bases of the junction outside any gene match. The clonotype originates from a woman aged 55-75 years in good health. The chain joins TRBV4-3 to TRBJ2-3, with 12 middle bases fitting TRBD2. The sequenced material came from blood. The DNA sequence follows: TGCGCCAGCAGCCAAGGGACTAGCGGGATAGACACAGATACGCAGTATTTT. The resulting protein is CASSQGTSGIDTDTQYF.